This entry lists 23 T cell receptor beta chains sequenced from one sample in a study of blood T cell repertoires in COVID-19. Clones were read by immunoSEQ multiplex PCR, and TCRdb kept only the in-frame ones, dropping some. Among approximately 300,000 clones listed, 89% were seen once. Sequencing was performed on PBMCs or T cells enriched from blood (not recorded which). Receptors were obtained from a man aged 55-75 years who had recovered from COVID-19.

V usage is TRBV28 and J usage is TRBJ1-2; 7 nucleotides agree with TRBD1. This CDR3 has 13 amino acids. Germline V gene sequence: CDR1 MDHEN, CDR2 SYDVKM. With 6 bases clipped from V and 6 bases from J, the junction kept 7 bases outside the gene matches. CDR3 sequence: CASRQTGQNGYTF. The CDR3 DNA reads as TGTGCCAGCAGACAGACAGGGCAAAATGGCTACACCTTC.

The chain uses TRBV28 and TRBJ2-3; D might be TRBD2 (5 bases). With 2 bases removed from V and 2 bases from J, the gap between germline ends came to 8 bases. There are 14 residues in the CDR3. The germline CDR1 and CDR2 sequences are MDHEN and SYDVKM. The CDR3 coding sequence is TGTGCCAGCAGTTTAAGCCTAGCCACAGATACGCAGTATTTT. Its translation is CASSLSLATDTQYF.

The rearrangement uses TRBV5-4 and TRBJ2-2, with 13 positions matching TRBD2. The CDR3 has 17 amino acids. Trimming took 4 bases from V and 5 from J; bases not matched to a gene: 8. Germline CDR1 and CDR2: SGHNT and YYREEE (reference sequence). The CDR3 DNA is TGTGCCAGCAGCAAACTAGCGGGAGGGCCCGGAACCGGGGAGCTGTTTTTT. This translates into CASSKLAGGPGTGELFF.

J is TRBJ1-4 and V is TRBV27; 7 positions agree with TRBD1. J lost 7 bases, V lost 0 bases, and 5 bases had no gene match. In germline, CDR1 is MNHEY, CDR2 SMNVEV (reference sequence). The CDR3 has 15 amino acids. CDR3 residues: CASSLSRGYSEKLFF. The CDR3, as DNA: TGTGCCAGCAGTTTATCCAGGGGGTATAGTGAAAAACTGTTTTTT.

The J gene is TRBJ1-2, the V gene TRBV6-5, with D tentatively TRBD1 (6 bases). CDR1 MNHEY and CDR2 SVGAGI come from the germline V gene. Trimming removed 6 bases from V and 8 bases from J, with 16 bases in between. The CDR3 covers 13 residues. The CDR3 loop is CASRGDTVPGYTF. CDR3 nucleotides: TGTGCCAGCAGGGGGGACACCGTGCCCGGCTACACCTTC.

The CDR3 coding sequence is TGTGCCTGGAGGTACAGGGTATTTCAATCAGATACGCAGTATTTT. It yields the protein CAWRYRVFQSDTQYF. The chain employs TRBV30 and TRBJ2-3; perhaps TRBD1 as D (6 bases). This CDR3 has 15 residues. Germline CDR1 is GTSNPN and CDR2 is SVGIG (reference sequence). The V end was cut by 3 bases, the J end by 4 bases, with 17 bases between.

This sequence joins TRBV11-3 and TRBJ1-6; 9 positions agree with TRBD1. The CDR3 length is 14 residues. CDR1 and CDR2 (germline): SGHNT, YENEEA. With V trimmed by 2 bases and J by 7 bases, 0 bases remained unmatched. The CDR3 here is CASSLTGGNSPLHF. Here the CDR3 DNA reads TGTGCCAGCAGCTTAACAGGGGGCAATTCACCCCTCCACTTT.

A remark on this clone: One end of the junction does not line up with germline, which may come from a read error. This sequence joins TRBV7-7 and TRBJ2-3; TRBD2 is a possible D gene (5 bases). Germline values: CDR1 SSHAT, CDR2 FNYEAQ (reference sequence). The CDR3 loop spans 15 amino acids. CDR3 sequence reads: CASSLEANVADTQYF. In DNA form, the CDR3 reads TGTGCTAGCAGCTTGGAGGCGAATGTAGCAGATACGCAGTATTTT.

Written as DNA, the CDR3 is TGTGCCAGCAGCTTGGGAACAGGCAATCAGCCCCAGCATTTT. The encoded protein is CASSLGTGNQPQHF. The V and J genes are TRBV5-5 and TRBJ1-5; D ambiguous. The V gene's germline CDR1 is SGHKS and CDR2 YYEKEE (reference sequence). CDR3 length: 14 residues. Trimming removed 0 bases at V and 2 bases at J, with 6 bases between.

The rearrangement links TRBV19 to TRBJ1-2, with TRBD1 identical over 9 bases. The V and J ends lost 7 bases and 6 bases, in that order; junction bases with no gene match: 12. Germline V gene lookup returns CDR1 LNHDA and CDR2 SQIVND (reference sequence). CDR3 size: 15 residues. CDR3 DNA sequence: TGTGCCAGTACCTTCATTGGTAGGACAGGGGATGGCTACACCTTC. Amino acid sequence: CASTFIGRTGDGYTF.

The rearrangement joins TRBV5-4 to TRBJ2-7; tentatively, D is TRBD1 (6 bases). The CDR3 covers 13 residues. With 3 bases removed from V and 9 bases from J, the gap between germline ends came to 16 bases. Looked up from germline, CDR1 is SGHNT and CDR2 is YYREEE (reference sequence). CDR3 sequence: CASSSRQDLGQYF. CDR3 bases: TGTGCCAGCAGCTCCAGACAGGACTTAGGGCAGTACTTC. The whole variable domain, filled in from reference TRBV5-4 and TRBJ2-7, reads ETGVTQSPTHLIKTRGQQVTLRCSSQSGHNTVSWYQQALGQGPQFIFQYYREEENGRGNFPPRFSGLQFPNYSSELNVNALELDDSALYLCASSSRQDLGQYFGPGTRLTVT.

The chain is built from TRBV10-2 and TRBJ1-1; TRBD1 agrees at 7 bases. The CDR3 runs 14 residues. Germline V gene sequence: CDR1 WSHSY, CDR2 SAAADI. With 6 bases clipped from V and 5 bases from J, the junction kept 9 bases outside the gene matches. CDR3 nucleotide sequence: TGCGCCAGCAGAACGGACAGGCTGGGGACTGAAGCTTTCTTT. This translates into CASRTDRLGTEAFF.

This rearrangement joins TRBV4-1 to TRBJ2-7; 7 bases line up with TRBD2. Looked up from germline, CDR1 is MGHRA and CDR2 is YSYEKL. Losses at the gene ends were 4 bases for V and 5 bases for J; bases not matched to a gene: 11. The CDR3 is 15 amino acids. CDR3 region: CASSLKVSAGDEQYF. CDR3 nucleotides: TGCGCCAGCAGCCTCAAGGTATCCGCGGGAGACGAGCAGTACTTC.

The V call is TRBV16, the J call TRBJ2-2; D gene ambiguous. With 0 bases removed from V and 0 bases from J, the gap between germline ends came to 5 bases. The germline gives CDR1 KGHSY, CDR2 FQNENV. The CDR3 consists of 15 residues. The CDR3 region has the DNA TGTGCCAGCAGCCAATCGGCGGCGAACACCGGGGAGCTGTTTTTT. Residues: CASSQSAANTGELFF. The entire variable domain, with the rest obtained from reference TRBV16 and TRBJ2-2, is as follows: GEEVAQTPKHLVRGEGQKAKLYCAPIKGHSYVFWYQQVLKNEFKFLISFQNENVFDETGMPKERFSAKCLPNSPCSLEIQATKLEDSAVYFCASSQSAANTGELFFGEGSRLTVL.

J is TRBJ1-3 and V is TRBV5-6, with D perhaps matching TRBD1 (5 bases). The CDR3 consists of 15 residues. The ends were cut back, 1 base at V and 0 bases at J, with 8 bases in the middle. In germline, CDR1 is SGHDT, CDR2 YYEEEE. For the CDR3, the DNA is TGTGCCAGCAGCTTGCAGGGCCGCTCTGGAAACACCATATATTTT. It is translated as CASSLQGRSGNTIYF.

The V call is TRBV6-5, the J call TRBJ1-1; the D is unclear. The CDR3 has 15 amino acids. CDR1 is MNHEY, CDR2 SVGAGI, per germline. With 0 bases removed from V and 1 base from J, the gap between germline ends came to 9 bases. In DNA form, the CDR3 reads TGTGCCAGCAGTTACTCGACGGCGGGGAACACTGAAGCTTTCTTT. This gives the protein CASSYSTAGNTEAFF.

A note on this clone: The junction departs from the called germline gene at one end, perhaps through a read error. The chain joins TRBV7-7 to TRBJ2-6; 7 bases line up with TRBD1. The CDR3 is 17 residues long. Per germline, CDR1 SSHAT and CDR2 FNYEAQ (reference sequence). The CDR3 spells CASSPHRGSSGANVLTF. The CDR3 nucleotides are TGTGCTAGCAGCCCACACAGGGGAAGCTCTGGGGCCAACGTCCTGACTTTC.

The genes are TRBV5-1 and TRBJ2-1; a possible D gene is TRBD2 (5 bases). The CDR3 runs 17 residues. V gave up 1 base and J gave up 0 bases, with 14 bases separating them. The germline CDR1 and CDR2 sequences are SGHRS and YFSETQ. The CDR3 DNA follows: TGCGCCAGCAGCTTGCCCTCTAGCCCCGGCTCCTACAATGAGCAGTTCTTC. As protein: CASSLPSSPGSYNEQFF.

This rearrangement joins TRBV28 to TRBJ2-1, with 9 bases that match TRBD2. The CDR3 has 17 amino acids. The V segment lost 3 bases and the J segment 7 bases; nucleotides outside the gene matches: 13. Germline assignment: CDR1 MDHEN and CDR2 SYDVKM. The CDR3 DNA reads TGTGCCAGCAGTTTGAAAATAGCGGGAGTAACGGGAAATGAGCAGTTCTTC. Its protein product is CASSLKIAGVTGNEQFF. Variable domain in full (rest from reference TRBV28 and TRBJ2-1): DVKVTQSSRYLVKRTGEKVFLECVQDMDHENMFWYRQDPGLGLRLIYFSYDVKMKEKGDIPEGYSVSREKKERFSLILESASTNQTSMYLCASSLKIAGVTGNEQFFGPGTRLTVL.

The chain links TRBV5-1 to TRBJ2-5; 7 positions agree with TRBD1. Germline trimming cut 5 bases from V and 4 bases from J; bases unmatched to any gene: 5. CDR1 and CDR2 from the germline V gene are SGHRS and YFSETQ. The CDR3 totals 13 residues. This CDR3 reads CASSRDRVETQYF. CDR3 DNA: TGCGCCAGCAGTCGTGACAGGGTAGAGACCCAGTACTTC.

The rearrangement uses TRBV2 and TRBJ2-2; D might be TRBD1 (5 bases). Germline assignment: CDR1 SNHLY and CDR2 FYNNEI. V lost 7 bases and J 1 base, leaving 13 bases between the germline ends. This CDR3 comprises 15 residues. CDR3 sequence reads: CASKGVTGNTGELFF. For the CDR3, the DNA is TGTGCCAGCAAAGGGGTCACTGGGAACACCGGGGAGCTGTTTTTT.

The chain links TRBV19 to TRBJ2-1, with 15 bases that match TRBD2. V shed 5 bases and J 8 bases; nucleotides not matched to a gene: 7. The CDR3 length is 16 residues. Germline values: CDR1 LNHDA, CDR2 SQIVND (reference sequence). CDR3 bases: TGTGCCAGTAGTCGGACTAGCGGGGGGGTGATAGATGAGCAGTTCTTC. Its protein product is CASSRTSGGVIDEQFF.

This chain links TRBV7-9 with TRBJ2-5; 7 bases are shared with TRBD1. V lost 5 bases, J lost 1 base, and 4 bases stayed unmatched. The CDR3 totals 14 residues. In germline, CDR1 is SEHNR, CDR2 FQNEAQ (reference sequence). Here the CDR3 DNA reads TGTGCCAGCAGCCCCAGACAGGGCCAAGAGACCCAGTACTTC. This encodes CASSPRQGQETQYF.